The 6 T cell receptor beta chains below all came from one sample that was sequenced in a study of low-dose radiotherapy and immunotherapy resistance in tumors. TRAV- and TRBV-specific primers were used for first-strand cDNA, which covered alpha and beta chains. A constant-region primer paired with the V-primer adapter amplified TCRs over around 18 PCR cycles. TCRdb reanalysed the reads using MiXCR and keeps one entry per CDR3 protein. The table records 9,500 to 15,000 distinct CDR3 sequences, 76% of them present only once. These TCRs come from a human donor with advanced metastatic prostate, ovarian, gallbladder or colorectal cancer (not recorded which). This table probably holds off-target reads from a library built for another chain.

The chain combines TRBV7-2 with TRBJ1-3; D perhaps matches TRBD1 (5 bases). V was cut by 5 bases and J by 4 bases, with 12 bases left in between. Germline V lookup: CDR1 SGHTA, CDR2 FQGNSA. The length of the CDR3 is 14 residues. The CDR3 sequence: CASSVGTSGNTIYF. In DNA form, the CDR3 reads TGTGCCAGCAGCGTCGGGACGTCGGGAAACACCATATATTTT. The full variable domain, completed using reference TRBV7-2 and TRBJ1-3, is GAGVSQSPSNKVTEKGKDVELRCDPISGHTALYWYRQSLGQGLEFLIYFQGNSAPDKSGLPSDRFSAERTGGSVSTLTIQRTQQEDSAVYLCASSVGTSGNTIYFGEGSWLTVV.

In DNA form, the CDR3 reads TGTGCCAGCTCTCGACAGGACTTCCAGCCCCAGCATTTT. Its protein is CASSRQDFQPQHF. The genes are TRBV18 and TRBJ1-5; D may be TRBD1 (6 bases). Looked up from germline, CDR1 is KGHSH and CDR2 is LQKENI. V was pared by 6 bases and J by 7 bases, with 13 bases between. The CDR3 totals 13 residues.

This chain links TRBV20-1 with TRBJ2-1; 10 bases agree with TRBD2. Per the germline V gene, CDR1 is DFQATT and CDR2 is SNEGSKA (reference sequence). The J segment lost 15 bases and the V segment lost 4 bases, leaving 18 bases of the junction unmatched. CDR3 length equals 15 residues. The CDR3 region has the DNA TGCAGTGCTACCTCACAGTCCGGGACTAGCGCCTTAGGGTTCTTC. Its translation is CSATSQSGTSALGFF.

The CDR3 here is CASKPLTGNFQPQHF. The CDR3 nucleotides are TGTGCCAGCAAACCTTTGACAGGGAATTTCCAGCCCCAGCATTTT. The V call is TRBV6-2 or TRBV6-3, the J call TRBJ1-5; 7 bases fit TRBD1. The CDR3 sequence is 15 residues long. Germline V gives CDR1 MNHEY, CDR2 SVGEGT. The junction had 13 bases not matched to a gene; V was cut back by 7 bases and J by 7 bases.

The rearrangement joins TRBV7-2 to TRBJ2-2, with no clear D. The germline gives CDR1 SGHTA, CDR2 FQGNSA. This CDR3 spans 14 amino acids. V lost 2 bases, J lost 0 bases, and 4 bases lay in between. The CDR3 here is CASSLQPNTGELFF. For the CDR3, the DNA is TGTGCCAGCAGCTTACAACCGAACACCGGGGAGCTGTTTTTT.

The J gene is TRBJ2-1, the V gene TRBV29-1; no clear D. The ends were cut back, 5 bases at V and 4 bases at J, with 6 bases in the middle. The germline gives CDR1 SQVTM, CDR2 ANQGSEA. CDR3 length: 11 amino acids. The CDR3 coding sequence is TGCAGCGTTAAGACTTACAATGAGCAGTTCTTC. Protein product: CSVKTYNEQFF.